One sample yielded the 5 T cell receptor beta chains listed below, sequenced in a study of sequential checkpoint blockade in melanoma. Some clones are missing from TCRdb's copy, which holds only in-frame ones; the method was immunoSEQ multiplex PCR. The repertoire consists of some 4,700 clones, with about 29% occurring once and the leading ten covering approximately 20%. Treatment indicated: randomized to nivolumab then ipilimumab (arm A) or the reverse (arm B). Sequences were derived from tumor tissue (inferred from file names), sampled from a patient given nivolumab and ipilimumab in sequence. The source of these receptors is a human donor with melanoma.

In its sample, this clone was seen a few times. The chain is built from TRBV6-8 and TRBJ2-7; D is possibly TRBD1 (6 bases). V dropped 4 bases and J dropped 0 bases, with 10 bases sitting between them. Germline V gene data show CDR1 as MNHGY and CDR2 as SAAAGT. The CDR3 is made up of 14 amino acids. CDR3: CASSSGQSSYEQYF. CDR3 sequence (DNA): TGTGCCAGCAGTTCCGGACAGAGCTCCTACGAGCAGTACTTC.

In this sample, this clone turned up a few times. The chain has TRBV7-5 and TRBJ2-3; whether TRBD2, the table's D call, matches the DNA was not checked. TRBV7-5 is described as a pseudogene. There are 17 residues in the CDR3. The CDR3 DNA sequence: TGTGCCAGCAGCTTGGCCGAACTATGGCGGGACACAGATACGCAGTATTTT. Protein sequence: CASSLAELWRDTDTQYF.

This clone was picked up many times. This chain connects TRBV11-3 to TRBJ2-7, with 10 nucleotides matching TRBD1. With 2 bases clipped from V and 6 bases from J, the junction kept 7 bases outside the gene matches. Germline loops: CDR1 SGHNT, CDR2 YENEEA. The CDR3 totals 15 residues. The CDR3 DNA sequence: TGTGCCAGCAGCTTACTCCGGGACAGGGGACCCGAGCAGTACTTC. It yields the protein CASSLLRDRGPEQYF.

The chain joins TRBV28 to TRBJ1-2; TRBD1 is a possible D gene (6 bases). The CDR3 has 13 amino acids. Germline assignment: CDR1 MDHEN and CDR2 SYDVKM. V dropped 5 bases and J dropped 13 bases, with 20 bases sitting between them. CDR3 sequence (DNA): TGTGCCAGCAGTGTCACAGGGTATTCGAGTTGCACCTTC. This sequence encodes CASSVTGYSSCTF.

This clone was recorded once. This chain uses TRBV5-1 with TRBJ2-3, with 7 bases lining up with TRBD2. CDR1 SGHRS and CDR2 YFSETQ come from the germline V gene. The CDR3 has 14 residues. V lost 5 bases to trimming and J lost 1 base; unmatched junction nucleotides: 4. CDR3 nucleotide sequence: TGCGCCAGCAGGGGGGAGGGCGGCACAGATACGCAGTATTTT. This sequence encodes CASRGEGGTDTQYF.